This T cell receptor (beta chain) was sequenced for a study of blood T cell repertoires in COVID-19. V lost 0 bases, J lost 0 bases, and 7 bases lay in between. The CDR3 sequence is 15 residues long. From germline, CDR1 is MNHEY and CDR2 SVGAGI. Libraries were prepared by immunoSEQ multiplex PCR; TCRdb keeps only in-frame clonotypes and omits some of them. The sample contains around 68,000 clones, around 85% of which appear only once. This receptor was identified in a woman aged 45-60 years with acute or convalescent COVID-19. This sequence joins TRBV6-5 and TRBJ2-3, with unresolved D. The specimen sequenced was peripheral blood. The CDR3 reads CASSYSPLSTDTQYF. The DNA for the CDR3 is TGTGCCAGCAGTTACTCTCCCCTAAGCACAGATACGCAGTATTTT.